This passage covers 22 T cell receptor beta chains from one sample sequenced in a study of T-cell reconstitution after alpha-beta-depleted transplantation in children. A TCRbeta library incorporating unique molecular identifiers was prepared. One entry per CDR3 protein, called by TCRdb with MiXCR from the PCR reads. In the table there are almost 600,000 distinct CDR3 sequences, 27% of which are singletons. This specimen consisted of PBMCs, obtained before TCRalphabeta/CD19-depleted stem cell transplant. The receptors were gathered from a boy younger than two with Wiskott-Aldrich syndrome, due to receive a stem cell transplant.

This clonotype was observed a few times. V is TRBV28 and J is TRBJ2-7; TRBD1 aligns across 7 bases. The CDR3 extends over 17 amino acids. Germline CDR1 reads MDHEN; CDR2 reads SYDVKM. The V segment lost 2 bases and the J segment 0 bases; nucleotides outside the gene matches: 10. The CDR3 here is CASSLSLGQASSYEQYF. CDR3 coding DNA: TGTGCCAGCAGTTTAAGTCTAGGACAGGCGAGCTCCTACGAGCAGTACTTC.

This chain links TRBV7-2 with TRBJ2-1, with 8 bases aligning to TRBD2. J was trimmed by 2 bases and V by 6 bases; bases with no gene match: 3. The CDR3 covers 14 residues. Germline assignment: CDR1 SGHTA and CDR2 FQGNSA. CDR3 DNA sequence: TGTGCCAGCAGGCGAGCGGGAGCCTACAATGAGCAGTTCTTC. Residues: CASRRAGAYNEQFF.

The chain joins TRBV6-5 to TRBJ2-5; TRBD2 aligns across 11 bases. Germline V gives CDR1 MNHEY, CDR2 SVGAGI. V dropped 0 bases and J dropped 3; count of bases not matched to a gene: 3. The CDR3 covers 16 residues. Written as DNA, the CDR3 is TGTGCCAGCAGTTACTCAGGGACTAGCGGCGAAGAGACCCAGTACTTC. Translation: CASSYSGTSGEETQYF.

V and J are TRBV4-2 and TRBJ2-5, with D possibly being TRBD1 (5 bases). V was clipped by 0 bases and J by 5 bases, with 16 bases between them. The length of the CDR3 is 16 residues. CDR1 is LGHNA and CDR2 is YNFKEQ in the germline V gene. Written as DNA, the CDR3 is TGTGCCAGCAGCCAAGATTCTCAAGGGGCTCGGGAGACCCAGTACTTC. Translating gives CASSQDSQGARETQYF.

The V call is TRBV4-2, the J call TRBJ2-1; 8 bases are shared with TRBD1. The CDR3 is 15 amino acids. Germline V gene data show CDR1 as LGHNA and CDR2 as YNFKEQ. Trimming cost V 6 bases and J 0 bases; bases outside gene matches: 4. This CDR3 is CASRPDRGSYNEQFF. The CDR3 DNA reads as TGTGCCAGCAGACCAGACAGGGGCTCCTACAATGAGCAGTTCTTC.

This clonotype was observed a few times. The CDR3 sequence: CASSGGSFYNEQFF. CDR3 sequence (DNA): TGTGCCAGCAGTGGGGGCTCATTCTACAATGAGCAGTTCTTC. This rearrangement joins TRBV12-3 or TRBV12-4 to TRBJ2-1; D is perhaps TRBD1 (6 bases). V dropped 5 bases and J dropped 3 bases, with 11 bases sitting between them. This CDR3 region has 14 residues.

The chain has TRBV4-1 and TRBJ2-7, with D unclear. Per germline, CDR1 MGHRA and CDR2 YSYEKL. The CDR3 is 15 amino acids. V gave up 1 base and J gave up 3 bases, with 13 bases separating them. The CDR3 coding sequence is TGCGCCAGCAGCCAAGCACTACAACCCCACTACGAGCAGTACTTC. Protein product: CASSQALQPHYEQYF.

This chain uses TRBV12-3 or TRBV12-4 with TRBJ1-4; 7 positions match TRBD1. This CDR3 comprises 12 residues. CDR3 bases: TGTGCAACGATGGGGGACAGTGAAAAACTGTTTTTT. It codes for CATMGDSEKLFF.

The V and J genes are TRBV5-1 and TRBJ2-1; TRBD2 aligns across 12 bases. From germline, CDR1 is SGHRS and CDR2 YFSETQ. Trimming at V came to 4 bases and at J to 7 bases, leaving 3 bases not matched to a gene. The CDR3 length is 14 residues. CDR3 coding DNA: TGCGCCAGCAGCCACGGGACTAGCGGGAATGAGCAGTTCTTC. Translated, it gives CASSHGTSGNEQFF. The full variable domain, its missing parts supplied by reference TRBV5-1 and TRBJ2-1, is KAGVTQTPRYLIKTRGQQVTLSCSPISGHRSVSWYQQTPGQGLQFLFEYFSETQRNKGNFPGRFSGRQFSNSRSEMNVSTLELGDSALYLCASSHGTSGNEQFFGPGTRLTVL.

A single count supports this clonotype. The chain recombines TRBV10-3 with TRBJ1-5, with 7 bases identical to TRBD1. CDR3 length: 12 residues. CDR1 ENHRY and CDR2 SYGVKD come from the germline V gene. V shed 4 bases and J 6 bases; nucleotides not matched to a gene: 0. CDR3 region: CAISGQGQPQHF. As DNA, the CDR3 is TGTGCCATCAGTGGACAGGGTCAGCCCCAGCATTTT.

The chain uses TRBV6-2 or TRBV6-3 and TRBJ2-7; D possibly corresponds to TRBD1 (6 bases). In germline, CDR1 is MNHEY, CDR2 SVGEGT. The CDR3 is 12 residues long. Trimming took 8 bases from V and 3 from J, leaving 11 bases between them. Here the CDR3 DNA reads TGTGCCAGCCGGGACACTTTCTACGAGCAGTACTTC. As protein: CASRDTFYEQYF.

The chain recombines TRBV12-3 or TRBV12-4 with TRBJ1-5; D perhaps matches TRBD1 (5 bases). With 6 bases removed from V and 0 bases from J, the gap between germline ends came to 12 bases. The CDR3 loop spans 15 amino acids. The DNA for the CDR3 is TGTGCCAGCAGCCCCGACAGATATAGCAATCAGCCCCAGCATTTT. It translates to CASSPDRYSNQPQHF.

CDR3 protein: CASRERDTSYEQYF. The CDR3 nucleotides read TGTGCCAGCAGAGAACGGGACACCTCCTACGAGCAGTACTTC. The V gene is TRBV25-1, the J gene TRBJ2-7, with D tentatively TRBD1 (6 bases). The CDR3 has 14 residues. V was cut by 6 bases and J by 0 bases, with 12 bases left in between. Germline V CDR1 and CDR2: MGHDK, SYGVNS.

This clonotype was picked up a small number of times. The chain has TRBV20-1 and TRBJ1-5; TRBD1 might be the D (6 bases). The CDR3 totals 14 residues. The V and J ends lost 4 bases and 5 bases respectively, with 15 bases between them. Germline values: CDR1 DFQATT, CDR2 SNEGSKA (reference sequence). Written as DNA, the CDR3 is TGCAGTGCTATCCAAGGGACAACATATCAGCCCCAGCATTTT. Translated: CSAIQGTTYQPQHF.

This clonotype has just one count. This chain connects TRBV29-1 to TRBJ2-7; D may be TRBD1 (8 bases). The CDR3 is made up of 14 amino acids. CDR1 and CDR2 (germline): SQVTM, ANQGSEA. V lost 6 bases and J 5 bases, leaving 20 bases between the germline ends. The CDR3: CSVGGGRGLHEQYF. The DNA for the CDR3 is TGCAGCGTGGGGGGGGGCAGGGGGCTCCACGAGCAGTACTTC.

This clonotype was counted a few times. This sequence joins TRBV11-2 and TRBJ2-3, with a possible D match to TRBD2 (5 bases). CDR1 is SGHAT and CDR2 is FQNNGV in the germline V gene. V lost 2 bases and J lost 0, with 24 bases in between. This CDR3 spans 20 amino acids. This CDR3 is CASSLRTRKLGGPSTDTQYF. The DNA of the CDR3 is TGTGCCAGCAGCTTAAGAACCAGAAAACTAGGCGGACCTAGCACAGATACGCAGTATTTT.

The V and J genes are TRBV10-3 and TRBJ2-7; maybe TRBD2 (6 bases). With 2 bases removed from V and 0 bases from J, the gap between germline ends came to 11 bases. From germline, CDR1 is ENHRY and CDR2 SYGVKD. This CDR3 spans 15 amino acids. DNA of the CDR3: TGTGCCATCAGTGAGGAGGCCGGGAGCTCCTACGAGCAGTACTTC. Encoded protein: CAISEEAGSSYEQYF.

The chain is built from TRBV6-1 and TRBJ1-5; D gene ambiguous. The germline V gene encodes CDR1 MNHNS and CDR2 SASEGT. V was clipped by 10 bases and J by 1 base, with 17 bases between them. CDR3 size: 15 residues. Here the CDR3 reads CATRKARRSNQPQHF. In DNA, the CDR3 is TGTGCCACCAGAAAGGCGCGTAGGAGCAATCAGCCCCAGCATTTT.

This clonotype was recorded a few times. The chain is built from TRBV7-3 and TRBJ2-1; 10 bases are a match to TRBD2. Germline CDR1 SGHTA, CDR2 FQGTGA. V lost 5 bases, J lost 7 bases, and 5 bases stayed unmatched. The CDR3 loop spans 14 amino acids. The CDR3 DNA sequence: TGTGCCAGCAGCCTAGCGGGAGCGATGAATGAGCAGTTCTTC. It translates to CASSLAGAMNEQFF.

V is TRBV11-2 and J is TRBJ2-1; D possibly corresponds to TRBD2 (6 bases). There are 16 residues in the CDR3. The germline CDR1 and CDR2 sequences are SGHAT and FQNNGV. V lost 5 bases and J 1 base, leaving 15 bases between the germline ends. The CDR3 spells CASSSPLAGSYNEQFF. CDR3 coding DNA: TGTGCCAGCAGCAGCCCTCTGGCGGGGTCCTACAATGAGCAGTTCTTC.

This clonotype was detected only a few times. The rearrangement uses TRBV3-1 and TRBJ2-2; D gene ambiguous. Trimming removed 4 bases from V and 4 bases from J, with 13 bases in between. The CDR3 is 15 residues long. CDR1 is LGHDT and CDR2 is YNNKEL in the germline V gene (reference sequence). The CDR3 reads CASSPGPSLTGELFF. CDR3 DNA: TGTGCCAGCAGCCCCGGACCATCACTCACCGGGGAGCTGTTTTTT.

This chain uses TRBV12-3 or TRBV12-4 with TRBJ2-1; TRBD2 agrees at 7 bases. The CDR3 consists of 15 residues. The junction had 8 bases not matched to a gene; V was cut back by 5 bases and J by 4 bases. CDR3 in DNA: TGTGCCAGCAGTGCCCCGGGAGGTCGATACAATGAGCAGTTCTTC. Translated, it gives CASSAPGGRYNEQFF.